Described below is a single T cell receptor (beta chain) sequence and its context. This sample stems from a study of blood T cell repertoires in COVID-19. Study summary: The cDNA or gDNA used as material had been derived from T cells, B-cell-depleted T cells, or PBMCs.

CDR3 length equals 14 residues. Germline values: CDR1 LGHDT, CDR2 YNNKEL (reference sequence). The ends lost 7 bases at V and 2 bases at J; junction bases unmatched: 6. The protocol was immunoSEQ multiplex PCR, while the TCRdb copy is restricted to in-frame clones and leaves out a portion. The repertoire holds 100,000 to 150,000 clones, with approximately 80% as singletons. The origin of this receptor is a woman between 50 and 59 years old with acute or convalescent COVID-19. The J gene is TRBJ2-3, the V gene TRBV3-1 (or the pseudogene TRBV3-2); TRBD1 matches 7 bases. Sequenced input: peripheral blood. For the CDR3, the DNA is TGTGCCAGCACTACCGGGACAGTCACAGATACGCAGTATTTT. It specifies CASTTGTVTDTQYF.